The subject of this entry is one T cell receptor beta chain. This sample stems from a study of blood T cell repertoires in COVID-19. Germline V gives CDR1 SGHTA, CDR2 FQGNSA. The CDR3 consists of 15 residues. V lost 5 bases to trimming and J lost 6 bases, with 19 bases between them. Profiling relied on immunoSEQ multiplex PCR, and the TCRdb table lists in-frame clones only, not all of them. The sample lists about 330,000 clones; roughly nine tenths were seen once. The participants were between roughly 18 and 89 years old and came from some 25 US areas. The chain uses TRBV7-2 and TRBJ1-1; tentative D call: TRBD1 (5 bases). Material: PBMCs or T cells enriched from blood (not recorded which). The sequence was obtained from a woman in her twenties or thirties who had recovered from COVID-19. This CDR3 is CASSQGNEGSAEAFF. Here the CDR3 DNA reads TGTGCCAGCAGCCAGGGAAACGAAGGATCGGCTGAAGCTTTCTTT.